A single sample is the source of the 32 T cell receptor beta chains below, sequenced in a study of CD8 T cells in ankylosing spondylitis (dated by TCRdb to the late 2010s). The library was generated by 5' RACE. The data were produced on an Illumina HiSeq 2500. TCRdb passed the public sequencing reads through fastp at Q25 and MiXCR, retaining productive beta sequences. Here each entry gathers all rows of one CDR3 protein and keeps the most common genes and DNA. For this sample the table gives hundreds of thousands of distinct CDR3 sequences, of which 20% were detected only once. The leading ten clones occupy around 7.8% of the sample. Sample: blood, either unsorted or a sorted T cell fraction (not recorded which). These receptors came from a male donor with ankylosing spondylitis or in good health (not recorded which).

The chain is built from TRBV4-2 and TRBJ2-3, with 10 bases fitting TRBD1. V lost 1 base to trimming and J lost 10 bases; unmatched junction nucleotides: 8. This CDR3 spans 15 amino acids. Germline CDR1 is LGHNA and CDR2 is YNFKEQ. The CDR3 loop reads CASSQAGTGENSQYF. The CDR3, as DNA: TGTGCCAGCAGCCAAGCCGGGACAGGGGAGAATTCGCAGTATTTT.

At least ten counts were recorded for this clonotype. The chain links TRBV5-1 to TRBJ1-2; D is uncertain. The CDR3 contains 12 residues. V dropped 0 bases and J dropped 3 bases, with 3 bases sitting between them. Germline V gives CDR1 SGHRS, CDR2 YFSETQ. CDR3 loop: CASSLGDYGYTF. The CDR3, as DNA: TGCGCCAGCAGCTTGGGGGACTATGGCTACACCTTC.

The chain recombines TRBV12-3 or TRBV12-4 with TRBJ2-7, with 12 bases fitting TRBD2. The V segment lost 6 bases and the J segment 12 bases; nucleotides outside the gene matches: 9. The CDR3 loop spans 13 amino acids. Here the CDR3 reads CASSIATSGRLYV. The CDR3 DNA reads TGTGCCAGCAGCATAGCGACTAGCGGGAGATTGTACGTC.

This clonotype was counted many times. This rearrangement joins TRBV12-3 or TRBV12-4 to TRBJ1-1, with a possible D match to TRBD1 (5 bases). This CDR3 spans 11 amino acids. V was clipped by 3 bases and J by 7 bases, with 6 bases between them. The DNA of the CDR3 is TGTGCCAGCAGTTTCGGGGGTGAAGCTTTCTTT. This gives the protein CASSFGGEAFF.

The rearrangement links TRBV6-5 to TRBJ2-5; D not resolved. CDR1 and CDR2 (germline): MNHEY, SVGAGI. The CDR3 is made up of 15 amino acids. Trimming removed 0 bases from V and 0 bases from J, with 8 bases in between. CDR3 in DNA: TGTGCCAGCAGTTACTCGTTACCATACCAAGAGACCCAGTACTTC. Its protein product is CASSYSLPYQETQYF.

This sequence joins TRBV7-8 and TRBJ1-3; tentatively, D is TRBD1 (5 bases). Germline V gene data show CDR1 as SGHVS and CDR2 as FQNEAQ. This CDR3 contains 15 residues. Trimming removed 1 base at V and 7 bases at J, with 14 bases between. The DNA of the CDR3 is TGTGCCAGCAGCTTAGTTTCTGGGGCCGGTAACACCATATATTTT. Its translation: CASSLVSGAGNTIYF.

The V and J genes are TRBV10-2 and TRBJ2-1; a weak D match, TRBD2 (5 bases). The V and J ends lost 5 bases and 2 bases respectively, with 19 bases between them. Germline V gene lookup returns CDR1 WSHSY and CDR2 SAAADI. This CDR3 has 17 residues. Written as DNA, the CDR3 is TGCGCCAGCAGTCCGGACGAGAGGGAGCAGGCCTACAATGAGCAGTTCTTC. Its translation: CASSPDEREQAYNEQFF.

This clonotype was observed a handful of times. The gene calls are TRBV11-1 and TRBJ2-5; 11 nucleotides match TRBD2. Germline CDR1 SGHAT, CDR2 FQDESV (reference sequence). J gave up 2 bases and V 5 bases, and 10 bases lay outside the gene matches. The CDR3 runs 17 residues. The CDR3 DNA is TGTGCCAGCAGCCCCTCGGCCGGGACTAGCGGACAAGAGACCCAGTACTTC. It specifies CASSPSAGTSGQETQYF.

This clonotype was picked up a small number of times. The chain recombines TRBV7-9 with TRBJ1-1; 7 bases fit TRBD1. The ends lost 5 bases at V and 1 base at J; junction bases unmatched: 7. The CDR3 extends over 15 amino acids. Germline values: CDR1 SEHNR, CDR2 FQNEAQ (reference sequence). The CDR3 sequence: CASSAGQRKNTEAFF. For the CDR3, the DNA is TGTGCCAGCAGCGCGGGACAGAGAAAGAACACTGAAGCTTTCTTT.

In this sample, this clonotype turned up many times. The genes are TRBV6-5 and TRBJ2-2; possibly TRBD1 for D (5 bases). Germline CDR1 and CDR2: MNHEY and SVGAGI. V was shortened by 0 bases and J by 0 bases, with 11 bases between the two germline ends. The CDR3 is made up of 17 amino acids. CDR3 DNA: TGTGCCAGCAGTTACTCGAAGGACAACGCGAACACCGGGGAGCTGTTTTTT. Residues: CASSYSKDNANTGELFF.

This clonotype was found a few times. This chain connects TRBV4-2 to TRBJ2-3; D not resolved. The CDR3 is 13 amino acids. V lost 1 base to trimming and J lost 4 bases, with 6 bases between them. Germline CDR1 is LGHNA and CDR2 is YNFKEQ. The CDR3, as DNA: TGTGCCAGCAGCCAAGGGATCCCAGATACGCAGTATTTT. Translation gives CASSQGIPDTQYF.

The J gene is TRBJ2-5, the V gene TRBV7-9; D gene unclear. Germline-derived CDR1 and CDR2 are SEHNR and FQNEAQ (reference sequence). This CDR3 is 15 amino acids long. Trimming took 1 base from V and 0 from J, leaving 9 bases between them. The DNA of the CDR3 is TGTGCCAGCAGCTTAGGGCGGCTGTACCAAGAGACCCAGTACTTC. Translation gives CASSLGRLYQETQYF.

This clonotype has just a few counts. The CDR3 protein is CAISETVNSGNTIYF. CDR3 coding DNA: TGTGCCATCAGTGAGACAGTCAACTCTGGAAACACCATATATTTT. The rearrangement uses TRBV10-3 and TRBJ1-3; no clear D. V was pared by 2 bases and J by 0 bases, with 8 bases between. Per the germline V gene, CDR1 is ENHRY and CDR2 is SYGVKD. The CDR3 runs to 15 residues.

In its sample, this clonotype was seen once. J is TRBJ2-1 and V is TRBV27, with 9 bases fitting TRBD2. V lost 4 bases to trimming and J lost 4 bases; unmatched junction nucleotides: 11. This CDR3 contains 17 residues. The V gene's germline CDR1 is MNHEY and CDR2 SMNVEV (reference sequence). As DNA, the CDR3 is TGTGCCAGCAGTTCCCTGCAGAGCGGGGGGCGTTACAATGAGCAGTTCTTC. Protein sequence: CASSSLQSGGRYNEQFF.

In its sample, this clonotype was seen a few times. This chain links TRBV5-1 with TRBJ1-4, with no clear D. CDR3 size: 15 residues. Trimming stripped 0 bases from V and 7 bases from J, with 13 bases between. CDR1 and CDR2 (germline): SGHRS, YFSETQ. CDR3 bases: TGCGCCAGCAGCTTGGATCGGGTCGCGGGTGAAAAACTGTTTTTT. Translated, it gives CASSLDRVAGEKLFF.

A few counts support this clonotype. The V gene is TRBV5-1, the J gene TRBJ2-1, with D maybe TRBD2 (5 bases). The ends were cut back, 4 bases at V and 5 bases at J, with 10 bases in the middle. This CDR3 contains 13 residues. Germline assignment: CDR1 SGHRS and CDR2 YFSETQ. The CDR3 protein is CASSIGLNNEQFF. CDR3 DNA sequence: TGCGCCAGCAGCATAGGACTCAACAATGAGCAGTTCTTC.

This clonotype showed up many times. V gene TRBV6-6 combines with J gene TRBJ2-6, with no clear D. The CDR3 has 13 amino acids. V lost 9 bases and J 2 bases, leaving 8 bases between the germline ends. CDR1 and CDR2 (germline): MNHNY, SVGAGI (reference sequence). The CDR3 is CASGKAGANVLTF. For the CDR3, the DNA is TGTGCCAGTGGTAAGGCTGGGGCCAACGTCCTGACTTTC.

The V call is TRBV7-8, the J call TRBJ1-5; D not resolved. Trimming removed 6 bases from V and 4 bases from J, with 13 bases in between. From germline, CDR1 is SGHVS and CDR2 FQNEAQ. The length of the CDR3 is 14 residues. The CDR3 DNA reads TGTGCCAGCAGACTCGGGTCAGCGAATCAGCCCCAGCATTTT. Protein product: CASRLGSANQPQHF.

This clonotype was counted only a few times. This chain links TRBV10-3 with TRBJ1-2; no definite D call. The length of the CDR3 is 16 residues. Germline CDR1 reads ENHRY; CDR2 reads SYGVKD. V lost 2 bases and J lost 0, with 13 bases in between. The CDR3 region has the DNA TGTGCCATCAGTGAGATTGGAACGCCAGCTAACTATGGCTACACCTTC. Its translation is CAISEIGTPANYGYTF.

This clonotype has only a few counts. This chain joins TRBV14 and TRBJ1-1; the D gene is possibly TRBD1 (5 bases). Germline CDR1 reads SGHDN; CDR2 reads FVKESK. Trimming shortened V by 0 bases and J by 3 bases, and 8 bases separated the two germline ends. The CDR3 consists of 14 residues. Here the CDR3 DNA reads TGTGCCAGCAGCCAAGAAGGGGATTACACTGAAGCTTTCTTT. This sequence encodes CASSQEGDYTEAFF. Full variable domain (missing parts from reference TRBV14 and TRBJ1-1): EAGVTQFPSHSVIEKGQTVTLRCDPISGHDNLYWYRRVMGKEIKFLLHFVKESKQDESGMPNNRFLAERTGGTYSTLKVQPAELEDSGVYFCASSQEGDYTEAFFGQGTRLTVV.

This clonotype was detected a few times. J is TRBJ1-1 and V is TRBV5-1; D is perhaps TRBD1 (6 bases). The CDR3 extends over 15 amino acids. V dropped 3 bases and J dropped 3 bases, with 15 bases sitting between them. Germline V gives CDR1 SGHRS, CDR2 YFSETQ. CDR3 region: CASSSYRARDTEAFF. CDR3 nucleotides: TGCGCCAGCAGCTCATACAGGGCTCGGGACACTGAAGCTTTCTTT.

This clonotype was detected only a few times. The J gene is TRBJ2-7, the V gene TRBV20-1; D is unresolved. V was pared by 0 bases and J by 9 bases, with 12 bases between. In germline, CDR1 is DFQATT, CDR2 SNEGSKA (reference sequence). The CDR3 has 12 amino acids. The CDR3 here is CSARDPTSWQYV. The CDR3 DNA is TGCAGTGCTAGAGATCCGACTTCTTGGCAGTACGTC.

V gene TRBV10-3 combines with J gene TRBJ2-1; D unresolved. CDR1 and CDR2 from the germline V gene are ENHRY and SYGVKD. The CDR3 is 11 amino acids. Trimming removed 10 bases from V and 8 bases from J, with 12 bases in between. CDR3 bases: TGTGCCACCCTTCGGAGCGATGAGCAGTTCTTC. It translates to CATLRSDEQFF.

This clonotype was counted between two and nine times. The CDR3 DNA is TGCAGTGCTGGGGGCCCCGGGGGCCCTATTACCGGGGAGCTGTTTTTT. Protein: CSAGGPGGPITGELFF. V and J are TRBV20-1 and TRBJ2-2; TRBD1 or TRBD2 may be the D gene (6 bases each). CDR3 size: 16 residues. The germline CDR1 and CDR2 sequences are DFQATT and SNEGSKA (reference sequence). The V and J ends lost 5 bases and 5 bases respectively, with 21 bases between them.

This chain joins TRBV6-5 and TRBJ1-2; 8 bases map to TRBD1. Germline trimming cut 6 bases from V and 6 bases from J; bases unmatched to any gene: 3. CDR3 length equals 12 residues. Per germline, CDR1 MNHEY and CDR2 SVGAGI. This CDR3 is CASRRTGHGYTF. CDR3 DNA sequence: TGTGCCAGCAGACGGACAGGGCATGGCTACACCTTC.

CDR3 nucleotides: TGTGCCAGCAGTCCGGCCAGGGGGACCTACAATGAGCAGTTCTTC. Translating gives CASSPARGTYNEQFF. The chain is built from TRBV28 and TRBJ2-1, with TRBD1 matching over 7 bases. This CDR3 is 15 amino acids long. Unmatched junction bases numbered 6, after V lost 5 bases and J lost 2 bases. CDR1 is MDHEN and CDR2 is SYDVKM in the germline V gene.

With respect to this clonotype: It is unclear where the CDR3 begins or ends on the DNA, so no DNA is shown, and the CDR3 is as TCRdb lists it. The chain has TRBV12-3 or TRBV12-4 and TRBJ1-2; TRBD1, the D gene given by the table, was not confirmed from the DNA. Both ends counted, the CDR3 spans 13 residues. Here the CDR3 reads CASSFLAGYGYTF.

This chain links TRBV15 with TRBJ1-1, with unresolved D. CDR1 and CDR2 (germline): LNHNV, YYDKDF (reference sequence). Trimming took 7 bases from V and 5 from J, leaving 11 bases between them. The CDR3 loop spans 12 amino acids. The CDR3 region has the DNA TGTGCCACCAACTTGTCCCCTACTGAAGCTTTCTTT. This gives the protein CATNLSPTEAFF.

Comment on this clonotype: A single base separates this from a much larger clone, so it may be a read error. The final CDR3 position lacks the conserved phenylalanine or tryptophan, pointing to a likely read error. The chain couples TRBV5-6 to TRBJ2-5; D gene unclear. The CDR3 is 12 residues long. Trimming took 4 bases from V and 0 from J, leaving 4 bases between them. Germline V gene sequence: CDR1 SGHDT, CDR2 YYEEEE. The CDR3 region is CASSTNQETQYL. The CDR3 DNA reads TGTGCCAGCAGCACCAACCAAGAGACCCAGTACCTC.

The V call is TRBV7-3, the J call TRBJ2-1; D is ambiguous. Germline values: CDR1 SGHTA, CDR2 FQGTGA. The CDR3 contains 16 residues. V dropped 2 bases and J dropped 5 bases, with 16 bases sitting between them. The CDR3 region is CASSLQPASSHNEQFF. CDR3 DNA: TGTGCCAGCAGCTTACAACCCGCTAGTAGCCACAATGAGCAGTTCTTC. Full variable domain (rest looked up from reference TRBV7-3 and TRBJ2-1): GAGVSQTPSNKVTEKGKYVELRCDPISGHTALYWYRQSLGQGPEFLIYFQGTGAADDSGLPNDRFFAVRPEGSVSTLKIQRTERGDSAVYLCASSLQPASSHNEQFFGPGTRLTVL.

The rearrangement joins TRBV6-2 or TRBV6-3 to TRBJ2-1, with no clear D. CDR3 size: 14 residues. From germline, CDR1 is MNHEY and CDR2 SVGEGT. Trimming removed 4 bases at V and 7 bases at J, with 14 bases between. The CDR3 DNA is TGTGCCAGCAGTTGGGCAGGTCCCCCTAATGAGCAGTTCTTC. It encodes CASSWAGPPNEQFF.

J is TRBJ2-3 and V is TRBV5-8, with D tentatively TRBD1 or TRBD2 (5 bases each). Germline V gene lookup returns CDR1 SGHTS and CDR2 YDEGEE. Between the trimmed V and J ends, which lost 1 base and 2 bases, there was a span of 11 bases. The CDR3 extends over 15 amino acids. The DNA of the CDR3 is TGTGCCAGCAGCTTGATTTCCGGGACCACAGATACGCAGTATTTT. Translated: CASSLISGTTDTQYF.